These 5 T cell receptor beta chains share one sample of origin, sequenced in a study of CD8 T cells in ankylosing spondylitis. From the 5' RACE reads, TCRdb called clonotypes with MiXCR, one entry per CDR3 protein. Of about 240,000 distinct CDR3 sequences in the sample, approximately 9% were seen once. The sequencing input was blood, either unsorted or a sorted T cell fraction (not recorded which). The receptor source for this set is a male donor with ankylosing spondylitis or in good health (not recorded which).

The sample holds many counts of this clonotype. The genes are TRBV7-9 and TRBJ1-2; D unclear. Trimming removed 5 bases from V and 7 bases from J, with 11 bases in between. The CDR3 is 12 residues long. Germline V gene lookup returns CDR1 SEHNR and CDR2 FQNEAQ (reference sequence). For the CDR3, the DNA is TGTGCCAGCAGCGCTGACTATGGTGGCTACACCTTC. As protein: CASSADYGGYTF.

This clonotype was observed many times. The rearrangement joins TRBV20-1 to TRBJ2-5, with 9 bases matching TRBD2. The trim removed 6 bases at V and 2 bases at J, leaving 4 bases unmatched. Germline values: CDR1 DFQATT, CDR2 SNEGSKA (reference sequence). CDR3 size: 13 residues. The CDR3 sequence: CSATSGPQETQYF. CDR3 sequence (DNA): TGCAGTGCAACTAGCGGGCCACAAGAGACCCAGTACTTC.

This clonotype was observed at least ten times. V usage is TRBV7-8 and J usage is TRBJ2-1; the D gene is possibly TRBD1 (5 bases). The CDR3 consists of 15 residues. CDR1 and CDR2 (germline): SGHVS, FQNEAQ. V was pared by 8 bases and J by 7 bases, with 21 bases between. The DNA of the CDR3 is TGTGCCAGCCATCAAACCATAGGGGATATGAATGAGCAGTTCTTC. This encodes CASHQTIGDMNEQFF. The variable domain in full, with the rest retrieved from reference TRBV7-8 and TRBJ2-1, is GAGVSQSPRYKVAKRGQDVALRCDPISGHVSLFWYQQALGQGPEFLTYFQNEAQLDKSGLPSDRFFAERPEGSVSTLKIQRTQQEDSAVYLCASHQTIGDMNEQFFGPGTRLTVL.

At least ten counts were recorded for this clonotype. The chain joins TRBV28 to TRBJ1-2, with D possibly TRBD1 on 6 matching bases. Germline loops: CDR1 MDHEN, CDR2 SYDVKM. The CDR3 contains 15 residues. V lost 3 bases and J lost 3, with 14 bases in between. DNA of the CDR3: TGTGCCAGCAGTTTTGGGGGGGCGCTGGACTATGGCTACACCTTC. Translated, it gives CASSFGGALDYGYTF.

This clonotype has only a few counts. V gene TRBV5-1 combines with J gene TRBJ2-5, with D maybe TRBD2 (7 bases). The V gene lost 4 bases and the J gene lost 4 bases, with 8 bases spanning the gap. Looked up from germline, CDR1 is SGHRS and CDR2 is YFSETQ. CDR3 size: 12 residues. CDR3 residues: CASSGGAETQYF. The CDR3 DNA sequence: TGCGCCAGCAGCGGGGGGGCAGAGACCCAGTACTTC.